The 10 T cell receptor beta chains reported below all come from one sample, sequenced in a study of T cells after yellow fever vaccination. TCRdb used MiXCR to reprocess the 5' RACE reads, holding one entry per CDR3 protein. The sample lists roughly 310,000 distinct CDR3 sequences, more than 3% occurring once. The starting material was PBMCs, obtained on the day of the yellow fever booster vaccination. Receptors originate from a man between 18 and 29 years old who received the YFV17D yellow fever vaccine.

The chain couples TRBV15 to TRBJ1-2; D is perhaps TRBD1 (6 bases). The germline gives CDR1 LNHNV, CDR2 YYDKDF (reference sequence). This CDR3 has 16 amino acids. Between the trimmed V and J ends, which lost 0 bases and 0 bases, there was a span of 11 bases. CDR3 nucleotides: TGTGCCACCAGCAGAGAGCGGACAGTAGCTAACTATGGCTACACCTTC. Its protein is CATSRERTVANYGYTF.

The rearrangement links TRBV5-1 to TRBJ2-3, with 9 bases lining up with TRBD2. This CDR3 is built from 15 residues. With 4 bases clipped from V and 4 bases from J, the junction kept 7 bases outside the gene matches. In germline, CDR1 is SGHRS, CDR2 YFSETQ. This CDR3 is CASSLGLALADTQYF. The CDR3 DNA is TGCGCCAGCAGCCTGGGACTAGCCTTGGCAGATACGCAGTATTTT.

This clonotype has ten or more counts. The chain couples TRBV20-1 to TRBJ2-5, with TRBD2 matching 9 bases. After removal of 0 bases from V and 3 bases from J, the junction contained 5 bases not matched to a gene. Looked up from germline, CDR1 is DFQATT and CDR2 is SNEGSKA (reference sequence). The CDR3 has 15 residues. CDR3 sequence reads: CSARDLRLAEETQYF. Here the CDR3 DNA reads TGCAGTGCTAGAGATTTGCGACTAGCGGAAGAGACCCAGTACTTC.

This clonotype appeared many times. The V and J genes are TRBV6-2 or TRBV6-3 and TRBJ1-1; D ambiguous. Germline V gives CDR1 MNHEY, CDR2 SVGEGT. The CDR3 sequence is 13 residues long. Trimming shortened V by 2 bases and J by 4 bases, and 8 bases separated the two germline ends. The CDR3 DNA reads as TGTGCCAGCAGTTACATAGTGGGCACTGAAGCTTTCTTT. Translating gives CASSYIVGTEAFF.

This clonotype has ten or more counts. CDR3 sequence reads: CASSMGGAQETQYF. CDR3 nucleotide sequence: TGTGCCAGCAGTATGGGCGGGGCCCAAGAGACCCAGTACTTC. The chain links TRBV11-3 to TRBJ2-5, with a weak D call TRBD2 (6 bases). Trimming removed 6 bases at V and 1 base at J, with 12 bases between. CDR1 SGHNT and CDR2 YENEEA come from the germline V gene. The length of the CDR3 is 14 residues.

The table lists this clonotype with many counts. This sequence joins TRBV27 and TRBJ1-1; D not resolved. From germline, CDR1 is MNHEY and CDR2 SMNVEV (reference sequence). V was cut by 2 bases and J by 1 base, with 5 bases left in between. CDR3 length: 13 residues. The CDR3 nucleotides are TGTGCCAGCAGTTTAATGAAGAACACTGAAGCTTTCTTT. This codes for CASSLMKNTEAFF.

This clonotype appeared a few times. The chain has TRBV20-1 and TRBJ1-6; 9 nucleotides agree with TRBD1. The trim removed 1 base at V and 0 bases at J, leaving 4 bases unmatched. CDR1 is DFQATT and CDR2 is SNEGSKA in the germline V gene (reference sequence). The CDR3 is made up of 17 amino acids. CDR3 amino acids: CSARGGTGSSYNSPLHF. The CDR3 nucleotides are TGCAGTGCTAGAGGAGGGACAGGGAGCTCCTATAATTCACCCCTCCACTTT.

This clonotype was picked up a small number of times. The chain carries TRBV4-3 and TRBJ2-7, with D possibly matching TRBD1 (5 bases). V lost 0 bases, J lost 4 bases, and 19 bases lay in between. This CDR3 has 17 amino acids. Germline loops: CDR1 LGHNA, CDR2 YSLEER. DNA for the CDR3: TGCGCCAGCAGCCAAGATCGAGAAATGGGCCGACAGTACGAGCAGTACTTC. Its protein is CASSQDREMGRQYEQYF.

This clonotype was seen repeatedly, ten times or more. This chain uses TRBV5-5 with TRBJ2-1, with a possible D match to TRBD1 (5 bases). This CDR3 has 17 amino acids. The germline CDR1 and CDR2 sequences are SGHKS and YYEKEE (reference sequence). Trimming cost V 0 bases and J 6 bases, with 19 bases left between them. CDR3 amino acids: CASSLAERQFIGNEQFF. CDR3 nucleotides: TGTGCCAGCAGCTTGGCGGAAAGACAGTTCATCGGCAATGAGCAGTTCTTC. The variable domain in full, with the rest retrieved from reference TRBV5-5 and TRBJ2-1, is DAGVTQSPTHLIKTRGQQVTLRCSPISGHKSVSWYQQVLGQGPQFIFQYYEKEERGRGNFPDRFSARQFPNYSSELNVNALLLGDSALYLCASSLAERQFIGNEQFFGPGTRLTVL.

This clonotype came up many times. CDR3 DNA: TGCGCCAGCAGCTACGGACAGGGAACTCCTGCTAGCACAGATACGCAGTATTTT. It translates to CASSYGQGTPASTDTQYF. This sequence joins TRBV5-1 and TRBJ2-3; 8 bases align to TRBD1. The CDR3 is 18 residues long. V dropped 3 bases and J dropped 0; count of bases not matched to a gene: 12. CDR1 is SGHRS, CDR2 YFSETQ, per germline.